This T cell receptor beta chain was identified in a study of T cell repertoires in cytomegalovirus infection. Germline V gene sequence: CDR1 SQVTM, CDR2 ANQGSEA. The CDR3 covers 12 residues. V was pared by 8 bases and J by 7 bases, with 17 bases between. TCRdb passed the reads through MiXCR, listing each CDR3 protein once. The table records some 940,000 distinct CDR3 sequences, approximately 31% of them present only once. A remark on this clonotype: No antigen is known for it.

The rearrangement links TRBV29-1 to TRBJ1-1, with D possibly TRBD1 on 5 matching bases. The sequencing used cultured CD8+ T cells from PBMCs, collected from culture after CMV antigen stimulation. The TCR comes from a human donor in good health (CMV status not recorded). Some clones in this sample may be carry-over from other donors' samples. The CDR3 coding sequence is TGCAGCCTTAGGCGGGGGACTAGTGAAGCTTTCTTT. It encodes CSLRRGTSEAFF.